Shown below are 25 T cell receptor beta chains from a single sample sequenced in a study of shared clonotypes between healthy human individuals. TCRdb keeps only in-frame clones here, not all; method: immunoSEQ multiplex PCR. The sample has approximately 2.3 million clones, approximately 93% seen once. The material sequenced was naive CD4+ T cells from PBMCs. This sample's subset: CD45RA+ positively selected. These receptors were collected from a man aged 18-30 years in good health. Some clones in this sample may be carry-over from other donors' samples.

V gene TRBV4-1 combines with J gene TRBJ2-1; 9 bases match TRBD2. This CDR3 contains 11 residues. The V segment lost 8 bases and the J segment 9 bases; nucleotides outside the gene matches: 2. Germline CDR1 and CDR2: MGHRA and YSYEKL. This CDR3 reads CASLAGTEQFF. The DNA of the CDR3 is TGCGCCAGCCTAGCGGGAACTGAGCAGTTCTTC.

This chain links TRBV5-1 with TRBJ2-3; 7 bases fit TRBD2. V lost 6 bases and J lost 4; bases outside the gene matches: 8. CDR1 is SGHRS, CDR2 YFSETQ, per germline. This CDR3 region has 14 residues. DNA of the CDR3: TGCGCCAGCACGGACCGCAGCGGGGCAGATACGCAGTATTTT. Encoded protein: CASTDRSGADTQYF.

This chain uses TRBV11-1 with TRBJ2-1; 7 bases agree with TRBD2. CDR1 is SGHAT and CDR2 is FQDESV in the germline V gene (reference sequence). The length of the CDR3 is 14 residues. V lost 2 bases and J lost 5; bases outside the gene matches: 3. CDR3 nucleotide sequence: TGTGCCAGCAGCTTAATAGGGACTAACAATGAGCAGTTCTTC. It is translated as CASSLIGTNNEQFF.

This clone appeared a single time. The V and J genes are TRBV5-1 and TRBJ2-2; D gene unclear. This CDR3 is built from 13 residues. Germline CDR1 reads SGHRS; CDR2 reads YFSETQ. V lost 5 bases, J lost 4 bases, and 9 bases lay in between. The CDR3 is CASSYPSTGELFF. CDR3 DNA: TGCGCCAGCAGTTACCCGTCCACCGGGGAGCTGTTTTTT.

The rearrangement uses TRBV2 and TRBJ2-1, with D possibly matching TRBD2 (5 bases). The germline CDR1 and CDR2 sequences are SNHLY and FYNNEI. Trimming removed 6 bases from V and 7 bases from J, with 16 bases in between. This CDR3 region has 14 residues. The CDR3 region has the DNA TGTGCCAGCAGGGACCGGGGAGCCGGGAATGAGCAGTTCTTC. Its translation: CASRDRGAGNEQFF.

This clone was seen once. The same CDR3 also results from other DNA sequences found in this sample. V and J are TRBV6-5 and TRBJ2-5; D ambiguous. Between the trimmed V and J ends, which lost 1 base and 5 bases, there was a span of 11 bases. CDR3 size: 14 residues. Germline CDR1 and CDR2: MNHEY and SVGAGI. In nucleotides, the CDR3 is TGTGCCAGCAGTTACTTGGGCAGTCGGGAGACCCAGTACTTC. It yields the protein CASSYLGSRETQYF.

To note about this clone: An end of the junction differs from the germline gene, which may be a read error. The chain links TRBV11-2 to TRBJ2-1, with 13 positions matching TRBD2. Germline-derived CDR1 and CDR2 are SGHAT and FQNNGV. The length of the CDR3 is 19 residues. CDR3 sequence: CASSLVPRTSGSIYDEQFF. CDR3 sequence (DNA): TGTGCCAGCAGCTTAGTACCCCGGACTAGCGGGAGTATCTACGATGAGCAGTTCTTC.

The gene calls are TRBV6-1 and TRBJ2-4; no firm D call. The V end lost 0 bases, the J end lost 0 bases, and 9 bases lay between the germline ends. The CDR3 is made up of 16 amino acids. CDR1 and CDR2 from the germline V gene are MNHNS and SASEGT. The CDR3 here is CASSEAPELAKNIQYF. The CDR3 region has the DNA TGTGCCAGCAGTGAAGCGCCGGAGCTAGCCAAAAACATTCAGTACTTC.

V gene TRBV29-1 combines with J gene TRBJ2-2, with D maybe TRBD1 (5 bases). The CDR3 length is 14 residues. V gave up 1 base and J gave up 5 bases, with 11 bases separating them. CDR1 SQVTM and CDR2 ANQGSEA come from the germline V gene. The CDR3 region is CSVEGARGTGELFF. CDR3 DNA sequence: TGCAGCGTTGAAGGCGCTAGGGGAACCGGGGAGCTGTTTTTT.

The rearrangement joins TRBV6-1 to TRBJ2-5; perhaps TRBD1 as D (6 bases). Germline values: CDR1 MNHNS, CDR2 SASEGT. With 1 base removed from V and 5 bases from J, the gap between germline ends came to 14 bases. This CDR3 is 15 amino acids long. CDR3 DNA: TGTGCCAGCAGTGAAGTAGGGGGAATCGATGAGACCCAGTACTTC. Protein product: CASSEVGGIDETQYF.

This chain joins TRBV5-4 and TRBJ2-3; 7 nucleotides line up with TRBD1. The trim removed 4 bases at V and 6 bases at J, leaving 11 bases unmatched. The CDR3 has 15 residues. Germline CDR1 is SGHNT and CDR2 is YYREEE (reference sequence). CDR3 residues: CASSLGQAQGDTQYF. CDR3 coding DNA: TGTGCCAGCAGCCTCGGACAGGCCCAGGGTGATACGCAGTATTTT.

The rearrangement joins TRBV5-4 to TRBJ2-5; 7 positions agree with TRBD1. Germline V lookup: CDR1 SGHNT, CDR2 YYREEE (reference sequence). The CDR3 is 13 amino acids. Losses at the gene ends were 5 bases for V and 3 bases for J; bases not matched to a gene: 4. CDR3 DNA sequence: TGTGCCAGCAGTAGGGACAGAGAAGAGACCCAGTACTTC. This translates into CASSRDREETQYF.

CDR3 sequence: CASSQGQGGSFGTEAFF. In DNA form, the CDR3 reads TGCGCCAGCAGCCAAGGACAGGGAGGAAGCTTTGGCACTGAAGCTTTCTTT. The V and J genes are TRBV4-1 and TRBJ1-1; 7 bases are shared with TRBD1. The V and J ends lost 1 base and 4 bases, in that order; junction bases with no gene match: 12. CDR1 and CDR2 (germline): MGHRA, YSYEKL. The CDR3 runs 17 residues.

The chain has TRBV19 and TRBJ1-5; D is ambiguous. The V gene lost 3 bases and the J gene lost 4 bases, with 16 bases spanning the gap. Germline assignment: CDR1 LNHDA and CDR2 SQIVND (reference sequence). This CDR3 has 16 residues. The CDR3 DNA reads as TGTGCCAGTAGTATTCTAGGCCAGCGAGCTAATCAGCCCCAGCATTTT. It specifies CASSILGQRANQPQHF.

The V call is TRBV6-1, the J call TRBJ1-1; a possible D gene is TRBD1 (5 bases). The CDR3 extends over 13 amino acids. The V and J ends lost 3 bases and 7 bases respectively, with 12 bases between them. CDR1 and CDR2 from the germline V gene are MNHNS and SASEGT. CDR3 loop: CASSEDGRGEAFF. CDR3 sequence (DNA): TGTGCCAGCAGTGAGGACGGAAGGGGTGAAGCTTTCTTT.

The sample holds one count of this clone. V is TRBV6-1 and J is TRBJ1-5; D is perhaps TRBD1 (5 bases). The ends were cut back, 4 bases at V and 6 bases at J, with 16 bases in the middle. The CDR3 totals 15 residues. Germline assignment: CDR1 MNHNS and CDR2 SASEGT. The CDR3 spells CASSALGRDFQPQHF. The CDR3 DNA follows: TGTGCCAGCAGTGCACTCGGCAGGGATTTTCAGCCCCAGCATTTT.

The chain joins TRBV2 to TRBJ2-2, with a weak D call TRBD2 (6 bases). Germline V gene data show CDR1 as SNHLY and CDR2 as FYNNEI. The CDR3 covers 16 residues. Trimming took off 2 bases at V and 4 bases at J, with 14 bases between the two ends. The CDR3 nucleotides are TGTGCCAGCAGTGAATATGGGGGAGCGGGCACCGGGGAGCTGTTTTTT. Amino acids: CASSEYGGAGTGELFF.

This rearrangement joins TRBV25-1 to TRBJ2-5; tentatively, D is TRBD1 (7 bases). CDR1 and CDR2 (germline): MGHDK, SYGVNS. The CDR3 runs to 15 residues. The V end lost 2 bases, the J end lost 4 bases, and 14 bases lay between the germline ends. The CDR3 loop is CASSEPEGARETQYF. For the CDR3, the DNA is TGTGCCAGCAGTGAACCGGAGGGGGCGCGAGAGACCCAGTACTTC.

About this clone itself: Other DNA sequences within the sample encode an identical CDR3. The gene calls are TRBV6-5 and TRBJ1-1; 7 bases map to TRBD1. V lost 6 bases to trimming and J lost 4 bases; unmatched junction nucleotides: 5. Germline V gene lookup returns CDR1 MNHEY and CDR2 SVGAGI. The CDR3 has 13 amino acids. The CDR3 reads CASSRTGGTEAFF. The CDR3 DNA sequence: TGTGCCAGCAGCAGGACAGGTGGCACTGAAGCTTTCTTT.

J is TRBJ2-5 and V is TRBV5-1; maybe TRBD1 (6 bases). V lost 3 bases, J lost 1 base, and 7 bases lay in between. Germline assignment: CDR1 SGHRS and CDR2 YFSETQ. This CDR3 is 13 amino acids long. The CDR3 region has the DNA TGCGCCAGCAGCTGGGACATCCAAGAGACCCAGTACTTC. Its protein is CASSWDIQETQYF.

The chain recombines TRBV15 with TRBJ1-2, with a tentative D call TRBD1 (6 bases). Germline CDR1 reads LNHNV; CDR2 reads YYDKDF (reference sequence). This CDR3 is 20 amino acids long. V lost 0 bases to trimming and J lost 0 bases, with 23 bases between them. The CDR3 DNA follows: TGTGCCACCAGCAGAGAGATGGGACAAGATTCGTCAAAATCTAACTATGGCTACACCTTC. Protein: CATSREMGQDSSKSNYGYTF.

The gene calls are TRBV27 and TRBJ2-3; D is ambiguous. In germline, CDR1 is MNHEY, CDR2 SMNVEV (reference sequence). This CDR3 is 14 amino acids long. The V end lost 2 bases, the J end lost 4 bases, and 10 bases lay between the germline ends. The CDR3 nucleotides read TGTGCCAGCAGTTTAAAGACCTGGGCAGATACGCAGTATTTT. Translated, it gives CASSLKTWADTQYF.

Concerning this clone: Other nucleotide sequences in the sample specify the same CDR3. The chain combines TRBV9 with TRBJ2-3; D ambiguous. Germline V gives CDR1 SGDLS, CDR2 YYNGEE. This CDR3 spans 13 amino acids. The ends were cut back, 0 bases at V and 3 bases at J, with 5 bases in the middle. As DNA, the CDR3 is TGTGCCAGCAGCGTAGATAGTACAGATACGCAGTATTTT. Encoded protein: CASSVDSTDTQYF.

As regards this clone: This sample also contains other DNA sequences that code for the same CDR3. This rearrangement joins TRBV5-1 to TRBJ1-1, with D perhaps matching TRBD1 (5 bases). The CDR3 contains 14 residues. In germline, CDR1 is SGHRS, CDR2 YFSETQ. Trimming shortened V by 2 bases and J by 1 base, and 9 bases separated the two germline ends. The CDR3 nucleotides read TGCGCCAGCAGCTTCCAGACAGAGAACACTGAAGCTTTCTTT. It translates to CASSFQTENTEAFF. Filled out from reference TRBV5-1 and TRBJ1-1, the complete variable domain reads KAGVTQTPRYLIKTRGQQVTLSCSPISGHRSVSWYQQTPGQGLQFLFEYFSETQRNKGNFPGRFSGRQFSNSRSEMNVSTLELGDSALYLCASSFQTENTEAFFGQGTRLTVV.

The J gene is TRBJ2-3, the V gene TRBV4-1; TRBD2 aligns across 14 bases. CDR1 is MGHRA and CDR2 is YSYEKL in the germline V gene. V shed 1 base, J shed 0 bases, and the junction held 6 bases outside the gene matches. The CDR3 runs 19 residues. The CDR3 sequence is CASSQGGTSGSLSTDTQYF. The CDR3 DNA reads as TGCGCCAGCAGCCAAGGGGGGACTAGCGGGAGCCTTAGCACAGATACGCAGTATTTT.